This T cell receptor (beta chain) was observed in a study of T cell responses to AZD1222 COVID-19 vaccine. Overall study results and limits: All repertoire sampling was performed exclusively after the peak T cell response. Within unmutated variant regions lay the reported targets of nearly half of spike-specific TCRs. Increased Spike-specific TCR breadth and depth were observed after two AZD1222 doses.

Regarding this clone: As yet, its antigen is unknown.

Libraries were prepared by immunoSEQ multiplex PCR; TCRdb keeps only in-frame clonotypes and omits some of them. The data contain about 140,000 clones, roughly 90% of them singletons. This material consisted of peripheral blood, taken on day 0 of AZD1222 vaccination. This receptor was identified in an adult in good health.

CDR3 bases: TGTGCCAGCAGCTTCCCCGGGACAGCGCTAGAAGCTTTCTTT. Protein product: CASSFPGTALEAFF. J is TRBJ1-1 and V is TRBV7-9, with 7 bases identical to TRBD1. CDR1 is SEHNR and CDR2 is FQNEAQ in the germline V gene (reference sequence). The CDR3 covers 14 residues. Trimming took 3 bases from V and 8 from J; bases not matched to a gene: 9. The full variable domain, in which reference TRBV7-9 and TRBJ1-1 provide the parts outside the CDR3, is DTGVSQNPRHKITKRGQNVTFRCDPISEHNRLYWYRQTLGQGPEFLTYFQNEAQLEKSRLLSDRFSAERPKGSFSTLEIQRTEQGDSAMYLCASSFPGTALEAFFGQGTRLTVV.